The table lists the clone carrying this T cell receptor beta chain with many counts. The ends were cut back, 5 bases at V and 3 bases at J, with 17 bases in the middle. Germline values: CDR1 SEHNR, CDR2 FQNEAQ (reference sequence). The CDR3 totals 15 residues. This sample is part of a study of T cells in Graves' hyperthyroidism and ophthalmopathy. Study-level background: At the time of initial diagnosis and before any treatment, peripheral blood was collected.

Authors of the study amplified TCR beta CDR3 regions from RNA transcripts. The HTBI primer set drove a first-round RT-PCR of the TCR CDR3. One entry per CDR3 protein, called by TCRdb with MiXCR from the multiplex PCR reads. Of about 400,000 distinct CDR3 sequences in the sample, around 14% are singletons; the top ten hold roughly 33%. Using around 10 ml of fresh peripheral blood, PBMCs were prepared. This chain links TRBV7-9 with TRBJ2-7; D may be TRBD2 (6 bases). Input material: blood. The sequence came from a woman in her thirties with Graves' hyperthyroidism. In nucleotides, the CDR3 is TGTGCCAGCAGCCTCCCCTTAGGGACTGTCTACGAGCAGTACTTC. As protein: CASSLPLGTVYEQYF.